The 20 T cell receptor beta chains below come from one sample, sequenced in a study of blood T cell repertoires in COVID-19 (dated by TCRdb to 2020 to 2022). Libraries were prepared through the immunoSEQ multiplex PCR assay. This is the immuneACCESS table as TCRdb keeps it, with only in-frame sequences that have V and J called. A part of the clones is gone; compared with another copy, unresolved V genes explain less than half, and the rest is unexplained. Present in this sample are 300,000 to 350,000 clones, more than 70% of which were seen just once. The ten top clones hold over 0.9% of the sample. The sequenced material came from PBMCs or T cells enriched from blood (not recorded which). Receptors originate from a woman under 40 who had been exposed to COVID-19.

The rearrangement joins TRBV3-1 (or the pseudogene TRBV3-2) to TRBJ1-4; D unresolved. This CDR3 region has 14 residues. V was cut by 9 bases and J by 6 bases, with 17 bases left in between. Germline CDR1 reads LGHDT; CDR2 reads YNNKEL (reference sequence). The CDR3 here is CASALSGTYEKLFF. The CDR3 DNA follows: TGTGCCAGTGCTTTAAGTGGTACTTATGAAAAACTGTTTTTT.

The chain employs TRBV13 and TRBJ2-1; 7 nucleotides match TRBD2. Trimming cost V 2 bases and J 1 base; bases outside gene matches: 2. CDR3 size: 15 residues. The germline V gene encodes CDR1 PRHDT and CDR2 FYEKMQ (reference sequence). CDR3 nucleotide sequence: TGTGCCAGCAGCTTACCGGGAGGATCCTACAATGAGCAGTTCTTC. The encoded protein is CASSLPGGSYNEQFF.

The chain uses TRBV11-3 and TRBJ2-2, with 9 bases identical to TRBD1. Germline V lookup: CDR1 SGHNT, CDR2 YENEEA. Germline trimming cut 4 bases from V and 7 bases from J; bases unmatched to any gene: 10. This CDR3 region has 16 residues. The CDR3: CASSSGQGKRGGELFF. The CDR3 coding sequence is TGTGCCAGCAGCTCCGGACAGGGGAAACGGGGCGGGGAGCTGTTTTTT. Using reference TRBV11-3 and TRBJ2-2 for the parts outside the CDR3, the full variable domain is EAGVVQSPRYKIIEKKQPVAFWCNPISGHNTLYWYLQNLGQGPELLIRYENEEAVDDSQLPKDRFSAERLKGVDSTLKIQPAELGDSAVYLCASSSGQGKRGGELFFGEGSRLTVL.

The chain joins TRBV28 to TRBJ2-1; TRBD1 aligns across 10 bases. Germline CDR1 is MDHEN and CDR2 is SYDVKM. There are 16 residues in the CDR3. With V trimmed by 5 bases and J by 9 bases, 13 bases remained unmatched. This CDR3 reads CASSLQTGGRFFEQFF. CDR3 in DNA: TGTGCCAGCAGTCTACAGACAGGGGGCCGTTTTTTTGAGCAGTTCTTC.

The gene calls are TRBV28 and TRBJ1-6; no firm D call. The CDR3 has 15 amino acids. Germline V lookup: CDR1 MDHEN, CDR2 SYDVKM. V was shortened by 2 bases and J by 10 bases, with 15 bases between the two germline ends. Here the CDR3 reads CASSLITGNGSPLHF. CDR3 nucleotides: TGTGCCAGCAGTTTAATCACGGGGAATGGATCACCCCTCCACTTT.

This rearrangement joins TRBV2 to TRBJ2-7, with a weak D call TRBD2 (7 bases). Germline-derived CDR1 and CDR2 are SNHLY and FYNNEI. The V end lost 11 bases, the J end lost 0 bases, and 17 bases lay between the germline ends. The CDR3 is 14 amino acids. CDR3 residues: CARGAGNDSYEQYF. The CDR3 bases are TGTGCCCGGGGGGCAGGGAACGACTCCTACGAGCAGTACTTC.

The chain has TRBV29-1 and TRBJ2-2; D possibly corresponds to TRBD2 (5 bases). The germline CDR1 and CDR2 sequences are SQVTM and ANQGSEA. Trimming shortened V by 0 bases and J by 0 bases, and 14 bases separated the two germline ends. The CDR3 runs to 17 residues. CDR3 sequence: CSVEEVSVYSNTGELFF. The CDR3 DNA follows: TGCAGCGTTGAAGAAGTTAGCGTATATTCGAACACCGGGGAGCTGTTTTTT.

In DNA, the CDR3 is TGTGCCAGCAGCCGAGGAACCCCGAGCAATCAGCCCCAGCATTTT. It encodes CASSRGTPSNQPQHF. The V gene is TRBV3-1 (or the pseudogene TRBV3-2), the J gene TRBJ1-5; D call uncertain. Looked up from germline, CDR1 is LGHDT and CDR2 is YNNKEL (reference sequence). Trimming removed 4 bases at V and 1 base at J, with 11 bases between. The CDR3 consists of 15 residues.

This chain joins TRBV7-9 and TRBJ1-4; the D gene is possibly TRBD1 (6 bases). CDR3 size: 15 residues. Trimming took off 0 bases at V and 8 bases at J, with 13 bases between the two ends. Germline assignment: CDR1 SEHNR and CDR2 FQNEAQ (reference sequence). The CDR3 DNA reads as TGTGCCAGCAGCTTAGCGCTACAGGGTGAGGAAAAACTGTTTTTT. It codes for CASSLALQGEEKLFF.

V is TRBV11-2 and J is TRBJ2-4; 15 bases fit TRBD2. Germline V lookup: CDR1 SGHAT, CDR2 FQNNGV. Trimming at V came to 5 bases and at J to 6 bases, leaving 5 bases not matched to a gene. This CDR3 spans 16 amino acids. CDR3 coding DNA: TGTGCCAGCAGCACCTGGACTAGCGGGAGGGGAAACATTCAGTACTTC. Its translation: CASSTWTSGRGNIQYF.

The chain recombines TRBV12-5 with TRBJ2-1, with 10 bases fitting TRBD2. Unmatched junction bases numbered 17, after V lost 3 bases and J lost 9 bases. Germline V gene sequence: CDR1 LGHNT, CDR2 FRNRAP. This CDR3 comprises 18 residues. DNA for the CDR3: TGTGCTAGTGGTTTTGCGGGACTAGCGTCCGTGGGCTTTAGTGAGCAGTTCTTC. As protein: CASGFAGLASVGFSEQFF.

The CDR3 DNA is TGCGCCAGCAGCTTGGGAGACAGATACAATGAGCAGTTCTTC. It encodes CASSLGDRYNEQFF. The chain carries TRBV5-1 and TRBJ2-1, with D tentatively TRBD1 (5 bases). Trimming took off 0 bases at V and 4 bases at J, with 8 bases between the two ends. This CDR3 region has 14 residues. The germline gives CDR1 SGHRS, CDR2 YFSETQ.

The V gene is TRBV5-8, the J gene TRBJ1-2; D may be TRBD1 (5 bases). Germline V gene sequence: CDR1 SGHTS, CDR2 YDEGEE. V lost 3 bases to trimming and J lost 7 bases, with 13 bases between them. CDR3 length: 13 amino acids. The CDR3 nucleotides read TGTGCCAGCAGCTCAGGGTATAGGGGTGGCTACACCTTC. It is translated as CASSSGYRGGYTF.

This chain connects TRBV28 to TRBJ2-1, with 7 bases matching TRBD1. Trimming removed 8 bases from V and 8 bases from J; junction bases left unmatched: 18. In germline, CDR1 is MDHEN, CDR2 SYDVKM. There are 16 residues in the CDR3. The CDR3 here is CASQDAQGMRSDEQFF. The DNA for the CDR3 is TGTGCCAGCCAAGACGCACAGGGGATGCGCTCCGATGAGCAGTTCTTC.

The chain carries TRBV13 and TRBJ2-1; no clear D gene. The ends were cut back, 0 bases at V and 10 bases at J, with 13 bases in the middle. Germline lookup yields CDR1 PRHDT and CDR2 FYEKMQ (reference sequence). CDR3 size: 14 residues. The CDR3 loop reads CASSLGSADLEQFF. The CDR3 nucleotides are TGTGCCAGCAGCTTAGGCTCGGCGGATTTGGAGCAGTTCTTC.

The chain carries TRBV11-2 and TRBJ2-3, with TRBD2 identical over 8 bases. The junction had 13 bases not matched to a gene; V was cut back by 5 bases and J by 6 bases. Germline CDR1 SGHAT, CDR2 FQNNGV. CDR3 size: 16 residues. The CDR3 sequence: CASSAQSGSVGDTQYF. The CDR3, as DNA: TGTGCCAGCAGCGCGCAAAGCGGGAGCGTCGGGGATACGCAGTATTTT. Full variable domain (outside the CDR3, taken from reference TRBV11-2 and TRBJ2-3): EAGVAQSPRYKIIEKRQSVAFWCNPISGHATLYWYQQILGQGPKLLIQFQNNGVVDDSQLPKDRFSAERLKGVDSTLKIQPAKLEDSAVYLCASSAQSGSVGDTQYFGPGTRLTVL.

The CDR3 loop is CASSLDDSRANQPQHF. Here the CDR3 DNA reads TGTGCCAGCAGCTTAGATGACAGCCGAGCTAATCAGCCCCAGCATTTT. The rearrangement joins TRBV11-2 to TRBJ1-5; TRBD1 is a possible D gene (5 bases). CDR3 length: 16 residues. Trimming took off 0 bases at V and 4 bases at J, with 13 bases between the two ends. Germline CDR1 and CDR2: SGHAT and FQNNGV.

The CDR3 spells CASSFGRGSSDTQYF. The CDR3 DNA is TGTGCCAGCAGCTTCGGCAGGGGGAGTTCAGATACGCAGTATTTT. The gene calls are TRBV11-1 and TRBJ2-3, with 7 bases fitting TRBD1. From germline, CDR1 is SGHAT and CDR2 FQDESV (reference sequence). The CDR3 is 15 amino acids. V lost 3 bases and J lost 4; bases outside the gene matches: 7.

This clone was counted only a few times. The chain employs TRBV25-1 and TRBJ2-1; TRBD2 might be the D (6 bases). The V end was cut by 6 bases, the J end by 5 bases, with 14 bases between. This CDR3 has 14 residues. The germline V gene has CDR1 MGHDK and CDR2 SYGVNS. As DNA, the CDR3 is TGTGCCAGCAGCTTAAGCGGGCCCAACAATGAGCAGTTCTTC. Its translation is CASSLSGPNNEQFF.

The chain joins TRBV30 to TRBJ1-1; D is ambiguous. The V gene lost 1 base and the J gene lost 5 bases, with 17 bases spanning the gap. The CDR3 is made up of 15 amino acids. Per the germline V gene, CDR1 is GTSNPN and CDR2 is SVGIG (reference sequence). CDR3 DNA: TGTGCCTGGAGTGGCGGAGAGGGAATAAGGACTGAAGCTTTCTTT. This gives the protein CAWSGGEGIRTEAFF.